These 10 T cell receptor beta chains were all obtained from the same sample, sequenced in a study of blood T cell repertoires in COVID-19. Method: immunoSEQ multiplex PCR; TCRdb's copy keeps in-frame clones and lacks some. Of under 100,000 clones in the sample, roughly nine tenths are singletons; the top ten hold 3% to 4%. The sequenced sample was peripheral blood. The receptor source for this set is a woman aged 70-85 years with acute or convalescent COVID-19.

This clone was counted between two and nine times. The rearrangement joins TRBV11-2 to TRBJ2-1; D ambiguous. Germline lookup yields CDR1 SGHAT and CDR2 FQNNGV. The germline V and J ends were trimmed by 1 base and 2 bases, with 9 bases remaining between them. The CDR3 consists of 15 residues. CDR3 in amino acids: CASSLGSEPYNEQFF. The DNA of the CDR3 is TGTGCCAGCAGCTTAGGAAGCGAGCCCTACAATGAGCAGTTCTTC.

This chain links TRBV5-1 with TRBJ2-2; D is unclear. CDR1 is SGHRS and CDR2 is YFSETQ in the germline V gene. The CDR3 spans 15 residues. With 0 bases removed from V and 6 bases from J, the gap between germline ends came to 12 bases. CDR3 bases: TGCGCCAGCAGCTTGGACCCCCTAAGTTCCGGGGAGCTGTTTTTT. This gives the protein CASSLDPLSSGELFF.

The chain carries TRBV19 and TRBJ1-4, with 11 bases matching TRBD1. The CDR3 runs 16 residues. Trimming at V came to 4 bases and at J to 5 bases, leaving 6 bases not matched to a gene. Per the germline V gene, CDR1 is LNHDA and CDR2 is SQIVND (reference sequence). CDR3 region: CASSRDWDRGNEKLFF. DNA for the CDR3: TGTGCCAGTAGTAGGGACTGGGACAGGGGGAATGAAAAACTGTTTTTT. The full variable domain, rest sourced from reference TRBV19 and TRBJ1-4, is DGGITQSPKYLFRKEGQNVTLSCEQNLNHDAMYWYRQDPGQGLRLIYYSQIVNDFQKGDIAEGYSVSREKKESFPLTVTSAQKNPTAFYLCASSRDWDRGNEKLFFGSGTQLSVL.

The chain recombines TRBV20-1 with TRBJ1-2; 7 nucleotides align to TRBD1. Per germline, CDR1 DFQATT and CDR2 SNEGSKA (reference sequence). V gave up 8 bases and J gave up 2 bases; unmatched junction bases: 2. The CDR3 sequence is 11 residues long. This CDR3 is CSPTGNYGYTF. The CDR3 DNA reads as TGCAGTCCGACAGGGAACTATGGCTACACCTTC.

This chain links TRBV5-1 with TRBJ1-2; D is perhaps TRBD1 (6 bases). Per the germline V gene, CDR1 is SGHRS and CDR2 is YFSETQ. Trimming stripped 3 bases from V and 4 bases from J, with 16 bases between. The CDR3 consists of 15 residues. The CDR3 loop is CASSSGQTALYGYTF. CDR3 nucleotides: TGCGCCAGCAGCTCTGGACAGACAGCCCTCTATGGCTACACCTTC.

This clone was seen only a few times. The chain carries TRBV14 and TRBJ1-3; 8 nucleotides match TRBD1. CDR1 is SGHDN and CDR2 is FVKESK in the germline V gene. The CDR3 length is 15 residues. After removal of 4 bases from V and 3 bases from J, the junction contained 5 bases not matched to a gene. Here the CDR3 DNA reads TGTGCCAGCAGCCCGACGACAGGGGATGGAAACACCATATATTTT. This gives the protein CASSPTTGDGNTIYF.

This clone was found a few times. The chain has TRBV28 and TRBJ2-7, with D tentatively TRBD2 (6 bases). The CDR3 consists of 13 residues. The germline V gene encodes CDR1 MDHEN and CDR2 SYDVKM. The V and J ends lost 3 bases and 5 bases respectively, with 11 bases between them. The CDR3 reads CASSLGGRDEQYF. CDR3 nucleotides: TGTGCCAGCAGTTTGGGGGGTCGGGACGAGCAGTACTTC. The full variable domain, its missing parts supplied by reference TRBV28 and TRBJ2-7, is DVKVTQSSRYLVKRTGEKVFLECVQDMDHENMFWYRQDPGLGLRLIYFSYDVKMKEKGDIPEGYSVSREKKERFSLILESASTNQTSMYLCASSLGGRDEQYFGPGTRLTVT.

The chain has TRBV4-2 and TRBJ2-1, with 7 positions matching TRBD2. This CDR3 is 14 amino acids long. V trimming: 3 bases; J trimming: 6 bases; junction bases outside the gene matches: 5. From germline, CDR1 is LGHNA and CDR2 YNFKEQ. As DNA, the CDR3 is TGTGCCAGCAGCCATGGGGGGGACTCCAATGAGCAGTTCTTC. As protein: CASSHGGDSNEQFF.

V and J are TRBV28 and TRBJ1-1; D gene unclear. V lost 1 base and J lost 2, with 11 bases in between. There are 15 residues in the CDR3. Germline V lookup: CDR1 MDHEN, CDR2 SYDVKM. The CDR3 spells CASSLSIGINTEAFF. CDR3 in DNA: TGTGCCAGCAGTTTATCCATTGGCATTAACACTGAAGCTTTCTTT.

J is TRBJ2-7 and V is TRBV20-1; TRBD1 matches 7 bases. Germline V gene data show CDR1 as DFQATT and CDR2 as SNEGSKA (reference sequence). This CDR3 has 12 residues. V lost 3 bases and J lost 4; bases outside the gene matches: 3. The CDR3 DNA reads TGCAGTGCTAGTTCGGGACAGTACGAGCAGTACTTC. It yields the protein CSASSGQYEQYF.